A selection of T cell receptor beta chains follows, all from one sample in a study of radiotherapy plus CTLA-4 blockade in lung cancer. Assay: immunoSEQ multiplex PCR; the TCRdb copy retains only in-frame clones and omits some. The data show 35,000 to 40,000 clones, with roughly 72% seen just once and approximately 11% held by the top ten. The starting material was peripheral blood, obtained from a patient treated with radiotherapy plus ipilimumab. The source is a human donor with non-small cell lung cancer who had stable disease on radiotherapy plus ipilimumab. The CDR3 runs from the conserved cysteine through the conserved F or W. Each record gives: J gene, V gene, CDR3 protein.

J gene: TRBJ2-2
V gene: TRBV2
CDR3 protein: CASSESPSTGELFF

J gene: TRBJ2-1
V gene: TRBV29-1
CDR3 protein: CSVEGLLAGGPDEQFF

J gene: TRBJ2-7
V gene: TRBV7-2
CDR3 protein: CASSRPGTGEQYF

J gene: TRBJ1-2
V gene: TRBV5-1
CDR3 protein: CASSPTGPPYGYTF

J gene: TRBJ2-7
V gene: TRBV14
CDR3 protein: CASSQERYEQYF

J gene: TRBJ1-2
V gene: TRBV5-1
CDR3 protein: CASQKVTGINYGYTF

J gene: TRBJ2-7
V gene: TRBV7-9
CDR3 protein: CASSFADYEQYF

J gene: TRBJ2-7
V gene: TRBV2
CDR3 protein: CANLGQGPYEQYF

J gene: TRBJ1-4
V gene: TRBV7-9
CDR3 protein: CASSFEQGGEKLFF

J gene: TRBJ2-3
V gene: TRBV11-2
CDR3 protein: CASSLVSVSGTDTQYF

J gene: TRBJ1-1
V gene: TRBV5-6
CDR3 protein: CASSWDRGYMNTEAFF

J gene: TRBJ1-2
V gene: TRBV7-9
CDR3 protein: CASSPSRTGVGGYTF

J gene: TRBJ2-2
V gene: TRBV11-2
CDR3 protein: CASSPGLLTGELFF

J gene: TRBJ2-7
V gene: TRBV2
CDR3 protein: CASSGGQTYEQYF

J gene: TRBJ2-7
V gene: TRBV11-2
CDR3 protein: CASSVTGVHEQYF

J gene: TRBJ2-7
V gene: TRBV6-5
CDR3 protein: CASTGSSYEQYF

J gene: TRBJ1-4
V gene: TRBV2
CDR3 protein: CASSGSGFREKLFF

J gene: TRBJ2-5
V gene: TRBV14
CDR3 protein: CASSQDRDGVHQETQYF

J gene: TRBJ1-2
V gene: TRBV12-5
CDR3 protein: CASGLVTGQGVNYGYTF

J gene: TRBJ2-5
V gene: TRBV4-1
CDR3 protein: CASRLSGESRRETQYF

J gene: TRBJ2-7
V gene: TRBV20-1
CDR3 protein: CSARSTDEQYF

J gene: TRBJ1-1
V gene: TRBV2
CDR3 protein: CASSVKNTEAFF

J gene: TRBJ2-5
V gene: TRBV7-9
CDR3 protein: CASSSRPEGAIRQETQYF

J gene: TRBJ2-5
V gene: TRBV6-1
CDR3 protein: CASSERPTGGVETQYF

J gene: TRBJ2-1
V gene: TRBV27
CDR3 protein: CASSWGLDTFF

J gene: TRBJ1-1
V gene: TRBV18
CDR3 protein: CASSPYLGRGDTEAFF

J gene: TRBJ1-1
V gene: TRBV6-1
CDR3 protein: CASSEGRTEAFF

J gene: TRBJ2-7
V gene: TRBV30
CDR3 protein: CAWSVLGQGVRSYEQYF

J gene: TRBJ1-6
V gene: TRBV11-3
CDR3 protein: CASSLGLRPGYNSPLHF

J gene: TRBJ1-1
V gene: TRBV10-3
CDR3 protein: CATREGETEAFF

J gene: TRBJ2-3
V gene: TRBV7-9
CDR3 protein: CASSPGRLAGPEVDTQYF

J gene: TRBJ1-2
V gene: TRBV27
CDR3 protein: CASSLKLGDRTNYGYTF

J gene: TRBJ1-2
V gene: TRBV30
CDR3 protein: CAWSVQLQGNYGYTF

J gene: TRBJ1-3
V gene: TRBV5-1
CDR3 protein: CASSFEGGNTIYF

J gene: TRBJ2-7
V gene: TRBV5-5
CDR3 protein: CASSFQQGPREQYF

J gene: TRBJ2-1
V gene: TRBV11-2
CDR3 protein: CASSLGPGDNEQFF

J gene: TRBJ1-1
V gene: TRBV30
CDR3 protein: CAWNRQGGTEAFF

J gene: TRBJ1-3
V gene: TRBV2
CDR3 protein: CASSEGTGKIISGNTIYF

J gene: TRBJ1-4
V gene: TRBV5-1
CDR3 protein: CASSLALDRLNEKLFF

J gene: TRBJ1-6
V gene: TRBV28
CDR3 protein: CASTRGGANSPLHF

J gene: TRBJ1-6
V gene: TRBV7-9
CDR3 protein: CASSSAPTGDNSPLHF

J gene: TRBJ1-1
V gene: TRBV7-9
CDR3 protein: CASSLTTGGGTEAFF

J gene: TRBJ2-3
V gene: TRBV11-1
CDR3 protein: CASSFGGRGTDTQYF

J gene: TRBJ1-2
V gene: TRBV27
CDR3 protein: CASSFRVDRGRGYGYTF

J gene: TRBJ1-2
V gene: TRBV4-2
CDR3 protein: CASSQGSGEVYGYTF

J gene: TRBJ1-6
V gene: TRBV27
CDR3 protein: CASRPQGNSPLHF

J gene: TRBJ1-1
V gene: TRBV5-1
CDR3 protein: CASSFLGLGRVNTEAFF

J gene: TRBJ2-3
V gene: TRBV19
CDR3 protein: CASSMATHSGGSRDTQYF

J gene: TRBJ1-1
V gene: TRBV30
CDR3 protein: CAWRPGTRANTEAFF